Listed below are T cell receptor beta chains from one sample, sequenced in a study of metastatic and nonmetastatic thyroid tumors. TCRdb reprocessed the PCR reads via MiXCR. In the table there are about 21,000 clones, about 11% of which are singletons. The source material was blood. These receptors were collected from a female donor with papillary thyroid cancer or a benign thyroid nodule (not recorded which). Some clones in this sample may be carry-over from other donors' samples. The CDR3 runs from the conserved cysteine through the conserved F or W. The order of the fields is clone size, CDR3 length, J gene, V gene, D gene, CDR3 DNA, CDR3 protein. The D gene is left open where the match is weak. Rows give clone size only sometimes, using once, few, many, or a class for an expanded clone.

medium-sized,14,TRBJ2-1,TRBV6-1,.,TGTGCCAGCAGTGAATTTAAGGGGGGCAATGAGCAGTTCTTC,CASSEFKGGNEQFF
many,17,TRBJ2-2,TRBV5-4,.,TGTGCCAGCAGCTTGGCGGGTTACGGGGTTAGCACCGGGGAGCTGTTTTTT,CASSLAGYGVSTGELFF
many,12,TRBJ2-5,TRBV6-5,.,TGTGCCAGCAGTTACTCGGGAGAGACCCAGTACTTC,CASSYSGETQYF
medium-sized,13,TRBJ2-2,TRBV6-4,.,TGTGCCAGCAGTGACTCGGGCACCGGGGAGCTGTTTTTT,CASSDSGTGELFF
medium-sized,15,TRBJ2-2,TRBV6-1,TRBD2,TGTGCCAGCAGTGAAGCTAGCGGGAGCACCGGGGAGCTGTTTTTT,CASSEASGSTGELFF
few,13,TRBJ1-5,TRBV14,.,TGTGCCAGCAGCCAAGAAGTGGGTCAGCCCCAGCATTTT,CASSQEVGQPQHF
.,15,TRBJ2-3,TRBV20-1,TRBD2,TGCAGTGCTAGAGTGGGTAGCGGGGCGGGGGATACGCAGTATTTT,CSARVGSGAGDTQYF
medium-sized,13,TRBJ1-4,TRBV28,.,TGTGCCAGCCTGGGGGGGTCTAATGAAAAACTGTTTTTT,CASLGGSNEKLFF
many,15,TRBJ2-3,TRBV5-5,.,TGTGCCAGCAGCTTCCCTACTTCTGGCACAGATACGCAGTATTTT,CASSFPTSGTDTQYF
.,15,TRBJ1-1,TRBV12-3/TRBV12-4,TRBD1,TGTGCCAGCAGTACCCGGGACAGGGGGCCCACTGAAGCTTTCTTT,CASSTRDRGPTEAFF
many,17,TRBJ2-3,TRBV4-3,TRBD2,TGCGCCAGCAGCCAGGATAGACTAGGGAGGGTAGCCGATACGCAGTATTTT,CASSQDRLGRVADTQYF
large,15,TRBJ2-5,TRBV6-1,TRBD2,TGTGCCAGCAGTGAACTAGCGGGAGGGCCAGAGACCCAGTACTTC,CASSELAGGPETQYF
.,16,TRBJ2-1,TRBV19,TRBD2,TGTGCCAGCAGTATACTCGTAGCGGGAGGACCGCATGAGCAGTTCTTC,CASSILVAGGPHEQFF
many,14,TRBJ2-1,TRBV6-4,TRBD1,TGTGCCAGCAGTGACGGACAGGGACACGATGAGCAGTTCTTC,CASSDGQGHDEQFF
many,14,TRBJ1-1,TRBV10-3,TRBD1,TGTGCCATCAGTGATGACAGGGGGGGCACTGAAGCTTTCTTT,CAISDDRGGTEAFF
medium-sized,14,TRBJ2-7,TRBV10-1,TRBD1,TGCGCCAGCAGTCCCGGGACAGGGGAGTCCGAGCAGTACTTC,CASSPGTGESEQYF
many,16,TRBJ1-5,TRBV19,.,TGTGCCAGTAGTATCTCCCGGGCAGATAGCAATCAGCCCCAGCATTTT,CASSISRADSNQPQHF
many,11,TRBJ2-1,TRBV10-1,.,TGCGCCAGCATTAAATACAATGAGCAGTTCTTC,CASIKYNEQFF
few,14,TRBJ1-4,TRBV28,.,TGTGCCAGCATGCTGGGGTGGCTAAATGAAAAACTGTTTTTT,CASMLGWLNEKLFF
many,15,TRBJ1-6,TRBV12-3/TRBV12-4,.,TGTGCCAGCACTCCTCCCGGGGTGAGAAATTCACCCCTCCACTTT,CASTPPGVRNSPLHF
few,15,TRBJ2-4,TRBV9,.,TGTGCCAGCAGCCAATCCTCCGGGGGCGGAAACATTCAGTACTTC,CASSQSSGGGNIQYF
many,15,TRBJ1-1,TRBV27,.,TGTGCCAGCAGTTCACCTGGGAGGGGTCACACTGAAGCTTTCTTT,CASSSPGRGHTEAFF
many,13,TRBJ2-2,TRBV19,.,TGTGCCAGTAGTATGGGGACGGGCGGGGAGCTGTTTTTT,CASSMGTGGELFF
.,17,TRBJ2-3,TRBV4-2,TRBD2,TGTGCCAGCAGCCACGCCGGGGGGAGAAACAGCACAGATACGCAGTATTTT,CASSHAGGRNSTDTQYF
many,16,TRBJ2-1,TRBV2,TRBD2,TGTGCCAGCAGTCCCGGGACTAGCGGGCCTTACAATGAGCAGTTCTTC,CASSPGTSGPYNEQFF
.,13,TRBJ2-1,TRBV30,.,TGTGCCTGGAGTCAAGACAGGTACAATGAGCAGTTCTTC,CAWSQDRYNEQFF
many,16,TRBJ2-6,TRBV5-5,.,TGTGCCAGCAGCCCCCAAGCCGGCTTTGGGGCCAACGTCCTGACTTTC,CASSPQAGFGANVLTF
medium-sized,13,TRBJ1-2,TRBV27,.,TGTGCCAGCAGGGGGGACGGACCCTATGGCTACACCTTC,CASRGDGPYGYTF
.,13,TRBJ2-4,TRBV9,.,TGTGCCAGCAGCGCAGGGGTTGGTTACATTCAGTACTTC,CASSAGVGYIQYF
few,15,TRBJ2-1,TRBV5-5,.,TGTGCCAGCAGCTATATCGGGAGTCCCTACAATGAGCAGTTCTTC,CASSYIGSPYNEQFF
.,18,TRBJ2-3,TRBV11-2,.,TGTGCCAGCAGCTTAGAGGCCGCTGGACTCCCTATCACATATACGCAGTATTTT,CASSLEAAGLPITYTQYF
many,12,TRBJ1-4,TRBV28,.,TGTGCCACCACGAACAATAATGAAAAACTGTTTTTT,CATTNNNEKLFF
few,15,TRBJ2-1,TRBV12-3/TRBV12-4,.,TGTGCCAGCAGCCTGGAAAGCCATGAGTACAATGAGCAGTTCTTC,CASSLESHEYNEQFF
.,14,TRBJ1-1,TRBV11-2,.,TGTGCCAGCAGCTTAGCTCTGGATAACACTGAAGCTTTCTTT,CASSLALDNTEAFF
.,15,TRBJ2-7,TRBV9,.,TGTGCCAGCAGCGGGTCTTACGCGGGCTCCTACGAGCAGTACTTC,CASSGSYAGSYEQYF
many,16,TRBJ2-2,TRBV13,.,TGTGCCAGCAGCTTAGGTCTAGCAACGAACACCGGGGAGCTGTTTTTT,CASSLGLATNTGELFF
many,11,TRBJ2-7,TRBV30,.,TGTGCCTCGGACTTCTCCTACGAGCAGTACTTC,CASDFSYEQYF
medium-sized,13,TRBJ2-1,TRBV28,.,TGTGCCAGCAGTTTATGGCAGAGCAATGAGCAGTTCTTC,CASSLWQSNEQFF
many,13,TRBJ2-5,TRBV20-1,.,TGCAGTCCCACCGGGTCTGGGGGAGAGACCCAGTACTTC,CSPTGSGGETQYF
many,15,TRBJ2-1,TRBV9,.,TGTGCCAGCAGCGTAGGCCGAGGGGTCTACAATGAGCAGTTCTTC,CASSVGRGVYNEQFF
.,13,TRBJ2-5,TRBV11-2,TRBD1,TGTGCCAGCAGTCGACAGGGTGGAGAGACCCAGTACTTC,CASSRQGGETQYF
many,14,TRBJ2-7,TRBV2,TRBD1,TGTGCCAGCAGTGCGGGACAGAGCTCCTACGAGCAGTACTTC,CASSAGQSSYEQYF
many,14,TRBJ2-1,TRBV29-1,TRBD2,TGCAGCGTTGAAGGTAGGACTAGCGATAATGAGCAGTTCTTC,CSVEGRTSDNEQFF
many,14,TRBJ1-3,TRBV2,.,TGTGCCAGCAGCCCCAACGCATTTGGAAACACCATATATTTT,CASSPNAFGNTIYF
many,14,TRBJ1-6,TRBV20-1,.,TGCAGTGCTAGAGCGGGGACCGTGAATTCACCCCTCCACTTT,CSARAGTVNSPLHF
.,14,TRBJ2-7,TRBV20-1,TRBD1,TGCAGTGCTAGAGTGCGGGACAGGATTTACGAGCAGTACTTC,CSARVRDRIYEQYF
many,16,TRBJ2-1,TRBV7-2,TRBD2,TGTGCCAGCAGCTTATCCCTAGCGGGAGCTGGCAATGAGCAGTTCTTC,CASSLSLAGAGNEQFF
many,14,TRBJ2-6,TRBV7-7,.,TGTGCTAGCAGCGAAATCTCTGGGGCCAACGTCCTGACTTTC,CASSEISGANVLTF
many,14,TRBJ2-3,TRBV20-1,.,TGCAGTGCTAGAACGGCGGATCGCACAGATACGCAGTATTTT,CSARTADRTDTQYF
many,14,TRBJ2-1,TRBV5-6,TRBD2,TGTGCCAGCAGCGGACTAGCGGGAAAGAATGAGCAGTTCTTC,CASSGLAGKNEQFF
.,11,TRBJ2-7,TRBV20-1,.,TGCAGTGCTGAGGGGCGCTACGAGCAGTACTTC,CSAEGRYEQYF
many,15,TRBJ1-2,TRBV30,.,TGTGCCTGGACAGGAGGGCTTCGGGCTAACTATGGCTACACCTTC,CAWTGGLRANYGYTF
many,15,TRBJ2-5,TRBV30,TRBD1,TGTGCCTGGAGTGTAATTCCAGGGGGCGCGGAGACCCAGTACTTC,CAWSVIPGGAETQYF
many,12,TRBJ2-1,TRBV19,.,TGTGCCAGTTTGAGCTCCTACAATGAGCAGTTCTTC,CASLSSYNEQFF
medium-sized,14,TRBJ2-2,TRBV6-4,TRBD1,TGTGCCAGCAGTCGGACAGGGGACACCGGGGAGCTGTTTTTT,CASSRTGDTGELFF
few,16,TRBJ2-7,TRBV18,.,TGTGCCAGCTCACCACCAGACAGGACGAACCCCCTAGAGCAGTACTTC,CASSPPDRTNPLEQYF
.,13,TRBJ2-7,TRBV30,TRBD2,TGTGCCTGGAGTACTAGCGGGGGCTACGAGCAGTACTTC,CAWSTSGGYEQYF